What follows describes a single TCR beta chain. These data originate in a study of blood T cell repertoires in COVID-19. Study in general: T cells, B-cell-depleted T cells, or PBMCs provided the cDNA or gDNA that served as material.

Per the study methods: Amplification of reference gene primers was used by the study to estimate nucleated cell counts. Clones were sequenced by immunoSEQ multiplex PCR, and TCRdb holds only the in-frame ones, with some missing. V, J and clone size were drawn from that table, and D and trimming were deduced from the DNA. In the table there are fewer than 400,000 clones, 65% to 85% of which are singletons. Per the germline V gene, CDR1 is LGHNA and CDR2 is YNFKEQ. Trimming removed 1 base from V and 7 bases from J, with 13 bases in between. The CDR3 is 14 residues long. The sample was peripheral blood. The receptor's source is a man aged 30-40 years with active or convalescent COVID-19. The V call is TRBV4-2, the J call TRBJ1-1; D is ambiguous. CDR3 sequence reads: CASSQGPGRIEAFF. CDR3 bases: TGTGCCAGCAGCCAAGGCCCAGGAAGGATTGAAGCTTTCTTT.